The clone carrying this T cell receptor beta chain came up a few times. Its matching antigen is unknown. TCRdb reprocessed the 5' RACE reads with MiXCR, giving one entry per CDR3 protein. The profile covers 350,000 or so distinct CDR3 sequences, with over 20% appearing a single time and 9.5% to 15% taken by the ten largest. The sample is drawn from a study of T-cell memory formation after mild COVID-19. Findings of the study overall: Day 15 to 85 contractors were CD4/CD8 balanced; later expanders leaned CD4+. Of the contracting clones, CD4+ ones lay mainly in CM and EM, and CD8+ ones in EMRA.

Germline values: CDR1 LGHNA, CDR2 YSLEER. The CDR3 consists of 17 residues. V shed 1 base, J shed 8 bases, and the junction held 15 bases outside the gene matches. This chain joins TRBV4-3 and TRBJ1-2; 8 bases are a match to TRBD1. This receptor was identified in an adult woman who had mild COVID-19 (a few samples of this study predate the infection). Cell type and time point are not known. The sample taken for sequencing was PBMCs or a T cell subset sorted from them (not recorded which). The CDR3 nucleotides are TGCGCCAGCAGCCAAGTCGCCGCCCCAGGGGGCGGAGGGGGCTACACCTTC. Translation gives CASSQVAAPGGGGGYTF.